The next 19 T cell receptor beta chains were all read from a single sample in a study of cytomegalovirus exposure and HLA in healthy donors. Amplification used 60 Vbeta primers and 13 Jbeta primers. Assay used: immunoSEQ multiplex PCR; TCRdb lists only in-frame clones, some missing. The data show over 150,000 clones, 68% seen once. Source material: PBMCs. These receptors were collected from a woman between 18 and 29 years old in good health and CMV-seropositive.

This CDR3 reads CASSAGFTNTEAFF. The CDR3 DNA reads as TGTGCCAGCAGCGCAGGGTTCACGAACACTGAAGCTTTCTTT. The genes are TRBV9 and TRBJ1-1; D may be TRBD1 (5 bases). Trimming removed 3 bases from V and 1 base from J, with 10 bases in between. CDR1 and CDR2 (germline): SGDLS, YYNGEE. This CDR3 comprises 14 residues.

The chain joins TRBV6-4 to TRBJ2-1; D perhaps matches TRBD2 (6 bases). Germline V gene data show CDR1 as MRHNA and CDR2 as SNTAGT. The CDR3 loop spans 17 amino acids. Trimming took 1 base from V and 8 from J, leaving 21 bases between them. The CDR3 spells CASSDFRLAGLRDEQFF. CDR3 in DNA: TGTGCCAGCAGTGACTTTCGGTTGGCGGGGTTGAGGGATGAGCAGTTCTTC.

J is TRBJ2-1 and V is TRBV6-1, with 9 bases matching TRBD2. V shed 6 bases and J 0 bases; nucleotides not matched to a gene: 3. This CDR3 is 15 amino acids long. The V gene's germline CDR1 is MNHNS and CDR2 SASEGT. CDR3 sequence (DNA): TGTGCCAGCAGACTAGCGGGCAGCTCCTACAATGAGCAGTTCTTC. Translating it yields CASRLAGSSYNEQFF.

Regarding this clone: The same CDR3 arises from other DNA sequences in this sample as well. CDR3 loop: CASSYSGTGGYEQYF. Here the CDR3 DNA reads TGTGCCAGCAGTTACTCCGGGACAGGGGGCTACGAGCAGTACTTC. The V and J genes are TRBV6-5 and TRBJ2-7, with TRBD1 matching 11 bases. Germline V gene sequence: CDR1 MNHEY, CDR2 SVGAGI. V shed 0 bases, J shed 3 bases, and the junction held 1 base outside the gene matches. This CDR3 contains 15 residues.

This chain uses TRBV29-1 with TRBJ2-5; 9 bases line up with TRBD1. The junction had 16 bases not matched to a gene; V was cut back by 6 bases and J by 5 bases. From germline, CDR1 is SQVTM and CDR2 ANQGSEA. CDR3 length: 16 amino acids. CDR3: CSVRPPGTGILETQYF. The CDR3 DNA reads TGCAGCGTCAGACCTCCCGGGACAGGGATTTTGGAGACCCAGTACTTC. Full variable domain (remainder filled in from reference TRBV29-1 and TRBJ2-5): SAVISQKPSRDICQRGTSLTIQCQVDSQVTMMFWYRQQPGQSLTLIATANQGSEATYESGFVIDKFPISRPNLTFSTLTVSNMSPEDSSIYLCSVRPPGTGILETQYFGPGTRLLVL.

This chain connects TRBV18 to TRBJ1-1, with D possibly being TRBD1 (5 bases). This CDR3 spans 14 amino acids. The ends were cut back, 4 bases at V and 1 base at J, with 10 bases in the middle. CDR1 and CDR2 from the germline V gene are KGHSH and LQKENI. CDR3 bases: TGTGCCAGCTCACTCGGACAATCGAACACTGAAGCTTTCTTT. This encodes CASSLGQSNTEAFF.

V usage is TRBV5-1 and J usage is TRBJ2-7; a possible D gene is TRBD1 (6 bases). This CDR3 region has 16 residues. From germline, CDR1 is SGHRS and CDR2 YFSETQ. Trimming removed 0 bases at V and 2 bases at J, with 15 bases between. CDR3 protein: CASSLGTGLGPYEQYF. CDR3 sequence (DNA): TGCGCCAGCAGCTTGGGCACAGGGCTCGGCCCCTACGAGCAGTACTTC.

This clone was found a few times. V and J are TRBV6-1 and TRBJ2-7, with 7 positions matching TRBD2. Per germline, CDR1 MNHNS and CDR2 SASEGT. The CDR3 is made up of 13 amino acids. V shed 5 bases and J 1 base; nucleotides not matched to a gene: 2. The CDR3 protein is CASSRTRSYEQYF. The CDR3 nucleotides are TGTGCCAGCAGTAGGACTAGGTCCTACGAGCAGTACTTC.

Here the CDR3 reads CASSLVAGGPQETQYF. The CDR3 nucleotides read TGCGCCAGCAGCTTGGTGGCGGGAGGGCCGCAAGAGACCCAGTACTTC. This sequence joins TRBV5-1 and TRBJ2-5, with TRBD2 matching over 9 bases. Trimming took 0 bases from V and 2 from J; bases not matched to a gene: 5. The CDR3 spans 16 residues. CDR1 and CDR2 from the germline V gene are SGHRS and YFSETQ. Drawing the rest from reference TRBV5-1 and TRBJ2-5, the complete variable domain is KAGVTQTPRYLIKTRGQQVTLSCSPISGHRSVSWYQQTPGQGLQFLFEYFSETQRNKGNFPGRFSGRQFSNSRSEMNVSTLELGDSALYLCASSLVAGGPQETQYFGPGTRLLVL.

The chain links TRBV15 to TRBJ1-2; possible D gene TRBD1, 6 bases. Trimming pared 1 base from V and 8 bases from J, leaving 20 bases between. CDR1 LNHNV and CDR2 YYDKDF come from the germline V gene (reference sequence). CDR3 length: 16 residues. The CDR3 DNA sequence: TGTGCCACCAGCAGAGCCATTTTCGCCGGGACACCCGGCTACACCTTC. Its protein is CATSRAIFAGTPGYTF.

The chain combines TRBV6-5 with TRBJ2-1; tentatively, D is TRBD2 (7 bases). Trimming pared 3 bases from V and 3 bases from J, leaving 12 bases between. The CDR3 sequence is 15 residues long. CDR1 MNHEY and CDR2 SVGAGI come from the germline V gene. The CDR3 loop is CASSYGGGGYNEQFF. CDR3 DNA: TGTGCCAGCAGTTATGGAGGGGGGGGCTACAATGAGCAGTTCTTC.

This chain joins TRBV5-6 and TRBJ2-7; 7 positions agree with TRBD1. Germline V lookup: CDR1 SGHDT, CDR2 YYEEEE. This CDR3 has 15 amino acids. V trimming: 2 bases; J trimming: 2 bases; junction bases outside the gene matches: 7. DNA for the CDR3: TGTGCCAGCAGCTTCACCGGGACAGTGCCCTACGAGCAGTACTTC. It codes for CASSFTGTVPYEQYF. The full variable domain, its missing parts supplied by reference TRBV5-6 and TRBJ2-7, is DAGVTQSPTHLIKTRGQQVTLRCSPKSGHDTVSWYQQALGQGPQFIFQYYEEEERQRGNFPDRFSGHQFPNYSSELNVNALLLGDSALYLCASSFTGTVPYEQYFGPGTRLTVT.

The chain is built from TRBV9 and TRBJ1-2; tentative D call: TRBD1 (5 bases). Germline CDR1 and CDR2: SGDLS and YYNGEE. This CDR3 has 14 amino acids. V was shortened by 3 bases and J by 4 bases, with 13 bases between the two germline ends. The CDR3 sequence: CASSDQGLGYGYTF. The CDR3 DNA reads TGTGCCAGCAGCGATCAGGGTCTGGGCTATGGCTACACCTTC.

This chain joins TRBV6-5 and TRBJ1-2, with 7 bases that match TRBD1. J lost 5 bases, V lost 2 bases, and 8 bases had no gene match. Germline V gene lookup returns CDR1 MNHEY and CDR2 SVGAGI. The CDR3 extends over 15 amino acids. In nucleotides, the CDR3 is TGTGCCAGCAGTTACACCACAGGGGACGTATATGGCTACACCTTC. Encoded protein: CASSYTTGDVYGYTF.

This CDR3 is CASSVSEGGGYEQYF. The CDR3 nucleotides read TGTGCCAGCAGCGTCTCCGAAGGGGGCGGCTACGAGCAGTACTTC. The V gene is TRBV9, the J gene TRBJ2-7; 7 nucleotides agree with TRBD1. V was clipped by 2 bases and J by 3 bases; unmatched bases: 8. The CDR3 covers 15 residues. Germline lookup yields CDR1 SGDLS and CDR2 YYNGEE.

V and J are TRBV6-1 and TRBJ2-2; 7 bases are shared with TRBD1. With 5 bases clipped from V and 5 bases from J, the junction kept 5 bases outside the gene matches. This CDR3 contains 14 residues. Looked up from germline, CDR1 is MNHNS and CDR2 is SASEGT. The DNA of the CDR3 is TGTGCCAGCAGTCAACAGGGGCGGACCGGGGAGCTGTTTTTT. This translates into CASSQQGRTGELFF.

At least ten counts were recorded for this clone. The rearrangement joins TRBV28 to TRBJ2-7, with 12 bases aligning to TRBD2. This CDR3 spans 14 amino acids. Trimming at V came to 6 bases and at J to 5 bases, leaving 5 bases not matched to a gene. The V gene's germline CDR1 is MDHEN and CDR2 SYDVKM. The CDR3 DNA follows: TGTGCCAGCAGCCAAGGACTAGCGGGAAACGAGCAGTACTTC. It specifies CASSQGLAGNEQYF.

The CDR3 bases are TGCGCCAGCAGCCAAGATTGGCGGGAGGTCTGGAATGAGCAGTTCTTC. Its protein is CASSQDWREVWNEQFF. The rearrangement joins TRBV4-1 to TRBJ2-1; 8 bases are a match to TRBD2. CDR3 length equals 16 residues. Trimming at V came to 0 bases and at J to 7 bases, leaving 8 bases not matched to a gene. Germline V lookup: CDR1 MGHRA, CDR2 YSYEKL.

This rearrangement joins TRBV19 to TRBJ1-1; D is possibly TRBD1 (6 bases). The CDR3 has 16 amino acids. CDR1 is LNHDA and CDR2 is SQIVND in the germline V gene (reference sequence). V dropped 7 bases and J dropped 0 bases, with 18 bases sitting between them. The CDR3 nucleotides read TGTGCCAGTATACAGGACAGCCGCCGATTGAACACTGAAGCTTTCTTT. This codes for CASIQDSRRLNTEAFF.